The clone carrying this T cell receptor beta chain is categorized as large. From live CD3+CD8+TCRalphabeta+ cells, four PD-1 and/or TIGIT subsets were sorted. This sample was taken from a study of circulating CD8 cells and anti-PD-1 response in melanoma. After removal of 2 bases from V and 12 bases from J, the junction contained 5 bases not matched to a gene. The CDR3 loop spans 12 amino acids. The QIAseq Immune Repertoire TCR panel built the libraries from approximately 15 ng of total RNA. One entry per CDR3 protein, called by TCRdb with MiXCR from the reads. The top ten hold around a sixth of the sample, which has 350 to 500 distinct CDR3 sequences, around 5% seen once.

Sequencing used CD8+ T cells from PBMCs, obtained at baseline or after one month of anti-PD-1 therapy (not recorded which). The chain joins TRBV23-1 to TRBJ2-7; 9 bases map to TRBD1. TRBV23-1 qualifies as an ORF whose function is uncertain. The sequence came from a human donor with melanoma. The CDR3 is CASSQTGTGSYF. The CDR3 region has the DNA TGCGCCAGCAGTCAAACCGGGACAGGGTCGTACTTC.